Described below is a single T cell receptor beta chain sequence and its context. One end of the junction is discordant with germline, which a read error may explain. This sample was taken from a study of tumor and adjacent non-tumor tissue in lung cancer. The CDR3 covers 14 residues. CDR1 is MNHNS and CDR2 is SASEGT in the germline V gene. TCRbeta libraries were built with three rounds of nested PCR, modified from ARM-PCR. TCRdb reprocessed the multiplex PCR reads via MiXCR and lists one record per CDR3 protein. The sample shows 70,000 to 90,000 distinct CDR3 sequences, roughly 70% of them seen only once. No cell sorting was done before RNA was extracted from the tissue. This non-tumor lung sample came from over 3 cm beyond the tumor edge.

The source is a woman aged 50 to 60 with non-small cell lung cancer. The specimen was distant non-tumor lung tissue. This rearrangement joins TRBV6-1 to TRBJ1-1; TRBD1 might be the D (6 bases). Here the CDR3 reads CASSEIGRGTETFF. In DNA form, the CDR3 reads TGTGCCAGCAGTGAAATCGGCAGGGGCACTGAAACTTTCTTT.